This T cell receptor (beta chain) was identified during a study of technical replicates of blood from a few donors. Generated by immunoSEQ multiplex PCR, the TCRdb table keeps only in-frame clones and is missing some. The sample records tens of thousands of clones, 96% being singletons. The germline CDR1 and CDR2 sequences are MDHEN and SYDVKM. This CDR3 is 14 amino acids long. Trimming stripped 6 bases from V and 6 bases from J, with 15 bases between. The origin of this receptor is a human donor in good health. Specimen: T cells isolated from PBMCs. The chain joins TRBV28 to TRBJ1-5, with D unclear. The CDR3 loop is CASSPVVYGQPQHF. The DNA for the CDR3 is TGTGCCAGCAGCCCTGTAGTGTACGGTCAGCCCCAGCATTTT.